What follows describes a single T cell receptor beta chain. These data are taken from a study of T cell changes during pregnancy in multiple sclerosis. Measured with immunoSEQ multiplex PCR; TCRdb has only the in-frame clones, and not every one. The sample holds about 94,000 clones, 85% to 95% seen once. V was pared by 3 bases and J by 2 bases, with 17 bases between. The CDR3 is 17 amino acids. The germline gives CDR1 LNHDA, CDR2 SQIVND (reference sequence). The input for sequencing was peripheral blood, taken in the third trimester of pregnancy. This clonotype originated in a female donor with multiple sclerosis, enrolled in a pregnancy study. The chain has TRBV19 and TRBJ1-3, with D uncertain. The CDR3, as DNA: TGTGCCAGTAGTATCTTTAACGGGGTACAGACTGGAAACACCATATATTTT. Amino acid sequence: CASSIFNGVQTGNTIYF. Variable domain in full (rest from reference TRBV19 and TRBJ1-3): DGGITQSPKYLFRKEGQNVTLSCEQNLNHDAMYWYRQDPGQGLRLIYYSQIVNDFQKGDIAEGYSVSREKKESFPLTVTSAQKNPTAFYLCASSIFNGVQTGNTIYFGEGSWLTVV.